This is a list of T cell receptor beta chains from one sample in a study of blood T cell repertoires in COVID-19. Measured with immunoSEQ multiplex PCR; TCRdb has only the in-frame clones, and not every one. The repertoire holds about 180,000 clones, with about four fifths as singletons. Sequences were obtained from peripheral blood. The origin of the receptors is a man aged 65 to 85 with active or convalescent COVID-19. Both conserved end residues are part of each CDR3. D genes are given only for firm matches. Where a row states a size, it is once, few, many or the class of an expanded clone; other rows omit it.

>TRBJ2-1|-|TRBV5-4|-
TGTGCCAGCAGTCCCCAGGGATACAATGAGCAGTTCTTC
CASSPQGYNEQFF
>TRBJ1-5|-|TRBV4-3|-
TGCGCCAGCAGCCAAGAAGGCAGGGGTCAGCCCCAGCATTTT
CASSQEGRGQPQHF
>TRBJ2-5|TRBD1|TRBV2|-
TGTGCCAGCAGAGAAAAGGGACAGGGGGCAATCCAAGAGACCCAGTACTTC
CASREKGQGAIQETQYF
>TRBJ2-1|TRBD1|TRBV18|-
TGTGCCAGCTCACCGGGACAGATCAATGAGCAGTTCTTC
CASSPGQINEQFF
>TRBJ2-3|-|TRBV11-3|few
TGTGCCAGCAGCTTTTCCGGGAAGGATACGCAGTATTTT
CASSFSGKDTQYF
>TRBJ1-2|-|TRBV7-9|-
TGTGCCAGCAGCTTCGGACAAACAGGTGGCTACACCTTC
CASSFGQTGGYTF
>TRBJ1-2|TRBD1|TRBV7-8|-
TGTGCCAGCAGCCCGGGACAGGGGTCACGCTACACCTTC
CASSPGQGSRYTF
>TRBJ2-3|-|TRBV7-2|-
TGTGCCAGCGGAAGACTAGGGAGCCACCTTATGACAGATACGCAGTATTTT
CASGRLGSHLMTDTQYF
>TRBJ2-1|TRBD1|TRBV2|once
TGTGCCAGCAGGCCGGGACAGGGGGCCGGTGAGCAGTTCTTC
CASRPGQGAGEQFF
>TRBJ1-2|TRBD1|TRBV6-1|-
TGTGCCAGCAGTGAACGACAGGGTGTTAACTATGGCTACACCTTC
CASSERQGVNYGYTF
>TRBJ2-3|TRBD2|TRBV2|-
TGTGCCAGCAGTGAAGGTGGCGGGAGGAGAGGAGATACGCAGTATTTT
CASSEGGGRRGDTQYF
>TRBJ2-7|TRBD2|TRBV10-2|-
TGCGCCAGCAGCGCGGCACTAGCGGGCCCCTCCGAGCAGTACTTC
CASSAALAGPSEQYF
>TRBJ1-5|TRBD1|TRBV19|once
TGTGCCAGTAGTACCCGGACAGGGGGCGGTCAGCCCCAGCATTTT
CASSTRTGGGQPQHF
>TRBJ2-5|TRBD2|TRBV6-5|-
TGTGCCAGCAGTACTAAGCGGGGGGTAGGAGAGACCCAGTACTTC
CASSTKRGVGETQYF
>TRBJ1-2|TRBD1|TRBV12-3/TRBV12-4|-
TGTGCCAGCAGCCCTAATCCGGGACAGACTACCTTC
CASSPNPGQTTF
>TRBJ1-2|-|TRBV6-5|-
TGTGCCAGCAGTTACAGCGTGCAGGGCTCCTATGGCTACACCTTC
CASSYSVQGSYGYTF
>TRBJ2-7|-|TRBV7-2|-
TGTGCCAGCAGCTTACTCGGGAGCAACTACGAGCAGTACTTC
CASSLLGSNYEQYF
>TRBJ1-6|-|TRBV18|once
TGTGCCAGCTCACCAATGGGCAGGGGTACGAATTCACCCCTCCACTTT
CASSPMGRGTNSPLHF
>TRBJ1-1|-|TRBV6-5|-
TGTGCCAGCATGGGGCGATTGAACACTGAAGCTTTCTTT
CASMGRLNTEAFF
>TRBJ1-2|TRBD1|TRBV9|-
TGTGCCAGCAGCATGACAGGGGGCTATGGCTACACCTTC
CASSMTGGYGYTF
>TRBJ2-1|-|TRBV5-4|-
TGTGCCAGCAGCTTGGAGGGGTCATACAATGAGCAGTTCTTC
CASSLEGSYNEQFF
>TRBJ2-6|TRBD1|TRBV6-1|-
TGTGCCAGCAGTGACTGGACAGGCCGCTCTGGGGCCAACGTCCTGACTTTC
CASSDWTGRSGANVLTF
>TRBJ2-3|-|TRBV7-9|-
TGTGCCAGCAGCCCCATGTGGGGGGAAGATACGCAGTATTTT
CASSPMWGEDTQYF
>TRBJ1-2|-|TRBV6-5|-
TGTGCCAGCAGGCGCCATAGTATTGATAATGGCTACACCTTC
CASRRHSIDNGYTF
>TRBJ2-7|TRBD1|TRBV5-6|-
TGTGCCAGCAGCTTGGGCAGGGGGCTTTACGAGCAGTACTTC
CASSLGRGLYEQYF
>TRBJ1-1|-|TRBV3-1/TRBV3-2|-
TGTGCCAGCAGCCAAGAAGGGAGCAGGGGAAACACTGAAGCTTTCTTT
CASSQEGSRGNTEAFF
>TRBJ1-6|-|TRBV7-9|-
TGTGCCAGCAGCCAATGGACAGAGAATTCACCCCTCCACTTT
CASSQWTENSPLHF
>TRBJ2-2|TRBD2|TRBV9|-
TGTGCCAGCAGCAGGACTAGCGGGACTTACGGGGAGCTGTTTTTT
CASSRTSGTYGELFF
>TRBJ2-3|TRBD2|TRBV29-1|once
TGCAGCGTTGATGGTAGCGGGAGGTCTAGCACAGATACGCAGTATTTT
CSVDGSGRSSTDTQYF
>TRBJ1-1|-|TRBV2|-
TGTGCCAGCAGTGCCCTCCTCGGGAACACTGAAGCTTTCTTT
CASSALLGNTEAFF
>TRBJ1-2|TRBD1|TRBV5-1|few
TGCGCCAGCGCCATCGGGACAGACTATGGCTACACCTTC
CASAIGTDYGYTF
>TRBJ2-7|-|TRBV7-9|-
TGTGCCAGCAGCCCCTATTTGAAAACAGGTATACCCTACGAGCAGTACTTC
CASSPYLKTGIPYEQYF
>TRBJ1-4|-|TRBV6-5|-
TGTGCCAGCAGTTCCTTACAGACTACTGAAAAACTGTTTTTT
CASSSLQTTEKLFF
>TRBJ1-6|-|TRBV7-8|-
TGTGCCAGCAGCTTACAGGGTCAGGGGAATTCACCCCTCCACTTT
CASSLQGQGNSPLHF
>TRBJ2-3|TRBD2|TRBV19|-
TGTGCCAGTAGTACTAGCGGGAGCGGGGGCACAGATACGCAGTATTTT
CASSTSGSGGTDTQYF
>TRBJ1-2|-|TRBV6-5|-
TGTGCCAGCAGTCGGACAGCGCTCTATGGCTACACCTTC
CASSRTALYGYTF
>TRBJ1-2|TRBD1|TRBV23-1|-
TGCGCCAGCAGTCAATCGGGACAGGGAAAATATGGCTACACCTTC
CASSQSGQGKYGYTF
>TRBJ1-3|-|TRBV29-1|-
TGCAGCGTTCGGGCAGAGGGCACCATATATTTT
CSVRAEGTIYF
>TRBJ2-1|TRBD2|TRBV6-6|few
TGTGCCAGCAGTTCCGTGGGAGGGCCGGCGGAGCAGTTCTTC
CASSSVGGPAEQFF
>TRBJ1-5|-|TRBV7-2|once
TGTGCCAGCAGCTTATTAAATCAGCCCCAGCATTTT
CASSLLNQPQHF
>TRBJ1-2|-|TRBV7-2|-
TGTGCCAGCAGTAGAGCAGGGGCGGCTGGCTACACCTTC
CASSRAGAAGYTF